This TCR beta chain originates from a study of blood T cell repertoires in COVID-19. Study-level background: The samples span acute and convalescent COVID-19 from the United States, Italy and Spain. The cDNA or gDNA used as material had been derived from T cells, B-cell-depleted T cells, or PBMCs.

The authors' processing: Nucleated cell counts were estimated from reference gene primer amplification. Profiling relied on immunoSEQ multiplex PCR, and the TCRdb table lists in-frame clones only, not all of them. V, J and clone size were drawn from that table, and D and trimming were deduced from the DNA. The sample lists 60,000 or so clones; approximately 80% were seen once. The V gene end was trimmed by 5 bases and the J gene end by 1 base; junction bases not matched to a gene: 10. Germline V gene data show CDR1 as SEHNR and CDR2 as FQNEAQ (reference sequence). The CDR3 is 17 amino acids. This clone was found once.

Sequenced input: peripheral blood. The origin of this receptor is a woman of 80 years or more with acute or convalescent COVID-19. The gene calls are TRBV7-9 and TRBJ1-3; TRBD1 aligns across 8 bases. The CDR3 is CASSPTQGARSGNTIYF. The CDR3, as DNA: TGTGCCAGCAGCCCTACCCAGGGGGCGCGTTCTGGAAACACCATATATTTT.